The 8 T cell receptor beta chains below were found in one sample sequenced in a study of blood T cell repertoires in COVID-19. The table came from immunoSEQ multiplex PCR; TCRdb's copy has only in-frame clones and leaves some out. Of 60,000 or so clones in the sample, approximately 85% were seen once. The sample consisted of peripheral blood. The receptors were gathered from a human donor in a cohort sampled during active COVID-19.

J is TRBJ2-5 and V is TRBV2, with TRBD2 matching over 11 bases. Germline V gives CDR1 SNHLY, CDR2 FYNNEI. Trimming removed 6 bases from V and 2 bases from J; junction bases left unmatched: 2. The CDR3 extends over 14 amino acids. The CDR3 sequence is CASRGLAAQETQYF. The CDR3 bases are TGTGCCAGCAGGGGACTAGCGGCACAAGAGACCCAGTACTTC.

This clone turned up a few times. The V and J genes are TRBV7-9 and TRBJ2-2; 7 bases are a match to TRBD2. CDR3 size: 15 residues. V shed 4 bases and J 6 bases; nucleotides not matched to a gene: 8. Germline assignment: CDR1 SEHNR and CDR2 FQNEAQ (reference sequence). In DNA form, the CDR3 reads TGTGCCAGCAGCTCCTGGGACTATTTGGCCGGGGAGCTGTTTTTT. It specifies CASSSWDYLAGELFF.

The V call is TRBV6-2 or TRBV6-3, the J call TRBJ2-1; D gene uncertain. The CDR3 covers 12 residues. The germline V gene encodes CDR1 MNHEY and CDR2 SVGEGT. V was pared by 10 bases and J by 8 bases, with 15 bases between. For the CDR3, the DNA is TGTGCCACCAGCGATATAGTCGATGAGCAGTTCTTC. This translates into CATSDIVDEQFF.

The rearrangement links TRBV19 to TRBJ1-1, with D perhaps TRBD1 (5 bases). The CDR3 is made up of 16 amino acids. Per the germline V gene, CDR1 is LNHDA and CDR2 is SQIVND (reference sequence). Trimming removed 6 bases from V and 0 bases from J, with 17 bases in between. CDR3: CASSHYKAGMNTEAFF. The CDR3 nucleotides are TGTGCCAGTAGCCACTACAAAGCAGGGATGAACACTGAAGCTTTCTTT.

This rearrangement joins TRBV9 to TRBJ2-3; no definite D call. This CDR3 region has 12 residues. Germline V CDR1 and CDR2: SGDLS, YYNGEE. V lost 1 base and J lost 6, with 6 bases in between. The CDR3: CASSVLADTQYF. CDR3 sequence (DNA): TGTGCCAGCAGCGTACTGGCCGATACGCAGTATTTT.

This rearrangement joins TRBV28 to TRBJ1-2; TRBD1 matches at 8 bases. There are 12 residues in the CDR3. Germline CDR1 is MDHEN and CDR2 is SYDVKM. V shed 6 bases and J 8 bases; nucleotides not matched to a gene: 5. CDR3 DNA: TGTGCCAGCAGCCGACAGGGGCTAGGCTACACCTTC. Translated: CASSRQGLGYTF.

J is TRBJ2-7 and V is TRBV27, with 7 bases matching TRBD1. The germline V gene encodes CDR1 MNHEY and CDR2 SMNVEV (reference sequence). Unmatched junction bases numbered 14, after V lost 7 bases and J lost 2 bases. This CDR3 comprises 16 residues. CDR3 nucleotides: TGTGCCAGCAACGGCGGTGGACAGGTGAACCCCTACGAGCAGTACTTC. The encoded protein is CASNGGGQVNPYEQYF.

The chain is built from TRBV27 and TRBJ1-3; tentatively, D is TRBD1 (6 bases). CDR3 length: 19 amino acids. CDR1 is MNHEY and CDR2 is SMNVEV in the germline V gene (reference sequence). Trimming shortened V by 2 bases and J by 0 bases, and 20 bases separated the two germline ends. The CDR3 DNA is TGTGCCAGCAGTTTAATGGGGGCCGCCTATGCGAACTCTGGAAACACCATATATTTT. This gives the protein CASSLMGAAYANSGNTIYF.